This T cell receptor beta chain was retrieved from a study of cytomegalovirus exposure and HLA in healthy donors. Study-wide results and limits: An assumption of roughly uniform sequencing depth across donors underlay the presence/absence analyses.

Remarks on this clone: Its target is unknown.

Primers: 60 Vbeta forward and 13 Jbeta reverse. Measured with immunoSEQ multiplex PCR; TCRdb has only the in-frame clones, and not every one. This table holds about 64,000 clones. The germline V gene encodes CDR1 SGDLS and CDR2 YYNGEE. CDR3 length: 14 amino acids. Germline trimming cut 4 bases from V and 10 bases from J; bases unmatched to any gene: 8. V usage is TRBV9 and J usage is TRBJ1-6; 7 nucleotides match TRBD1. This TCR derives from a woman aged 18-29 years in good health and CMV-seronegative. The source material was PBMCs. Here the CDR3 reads CASSLDRAKSPLHF. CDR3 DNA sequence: TGTGCCAGCAGCCTTGACAGGGCCAAATCACCCCTCCACTTT.